These 9 T cell receptor beta chains were all obtained from the same sample, sequenced in a study of OX40 agonist ivuxolimab in advanced cancers. Measured with immunoSEQ multiplex PCR; TCRdb has only the in-frame clones, and not every one. The profile shows more than 75,000 clones, 84% of them singletons. The sample in question was CD4+ or CD8+ T cells sorted from blood, obtained in a trial of the OX40 agonist ivuxolimab. These receptors originate from an adult with an advanced solid tumor such as melanoma, head and neck, liver or kidney cancer.

This sequence joins TRBV5-1 and TRBJ1-5, with D tentatively TRBD1 (5 bases). The CDR3 loop spans 15 amino acids. V gave up 2 bases and J gave up 7 bases, with 16 bases separating them. Germline V lookup: CDR1 SGHRS, CDR2 YFSETQ. DNA for the CDR3: TGCGCCAGCAGCTTACAAGGGGCGCTTGGGCAGCCCCAGCATTTT. This gives the protein CASSLQGALGQPQHF.

This clone came up once. The chain carries TRBV28 and TRBJ2-7; weak D call: TRBD2 (5 bases). The CDR3 is 13 amino acids. Germline CDR1 is MDHEN and CDR2 is SYDVKM. Deletions cut 3 bases from V and 0 bases from J, with 6 bases between. CDR3 amino acids: CASSFEGSYEQYF. CDR3 DNA: TGTGCCAGCAGTTTTGAGGGCTCCTACGAGCAGTACTTC.

This clone showed up just a few times. The rearrangement joins TRBV27 to TRBJ1-1; D ambiguous. V lost 3 bases and J lost 3, with 14 bases in between. Per germline, CDR1 MNHEY and CDR2 SMNVEV (reference sequence). The CDR3 length is 15 residues. The CDR3: CASSFGIRADTEAFF. The DNA of the CDR3 is TGTGCCAGCAGTTTCGGGATCCGGGCAGACACTGAAGCTTTCTTT.

The chain links TRBV10-3 to TRBJ1-5, with D possibly being TRBD1 (5 bases). This CDR3 spans 13 amino acids. With 3 bases removed from V and 5 bases from J, the gap between germline ends came to 8 bases. Germline CDR1 reads ENHRY; CDR2 reads SYGVKD. The CDR3 nucleotides read TGTGCCATCAGTGACAGGGAGTATCAGCCCCAGCATTTT. Residues: CAISDREYQPQHF.

The chain carries TRBV27 and TRBJ1-6; D call uncertain. V was clipped by 6 bases and J by 2 bases, with 11 bases between them. Per the germline V gene, CDR1 is MNHEY and CDR2 is SMNVEV (reference sequence). This CDR3 region has 15 residues. The CDR3 region has the DNA TGTGCCAGCAGCAAGTTAGGCGCCTATAATTCACCCCTCCACTTT. Translation: CASSKLGAYNSPLHF.

The chain joins TRBV9 to TRBJ2-3; tentatively, D is TRBD2 (6 bases). Germline-derived CDR1 and CDR2 are SGDLS and YYNGEE. The CDR3 has 15 residues. The ends were cut back, 8 bases at V and 2 bases at J, with 18 bases in the middle. This CDR3 is CASSLAGILTDTQYF. The CDR3 DNA follows: TGTGCCAGTAGCCTGGCGGGAATTCTCACAGATACGCAGTATTTT. The full variable domain, its missing parts supplied by reference TRBV9 and TRBJ2-3, is DSGVTQTPKHLITATGQRVTLRCSPRSGDLSVYWYQQSLDQGLQFLIQYYNGEERAKGNILERFSAQQFPDLHSELNLSSLELGDSALYFCASSLAGILTDTQYFGPGTRLTVL.

This clone turned up a few times. V and J are TRBV7-2 and TRBJ2-3, with 8 bases aligning to TRBD2. The CDR3 consists of 16 residues. V trimming: 1 base; J trimming: 3 bases; junction bases outside the gene matches: 6. Germline assignment: CDR1 SGHTA and CDR2 FQGNSA. This CDR3 is CASSLVAGRSTDTQYF. The CDR3 region has the DNA TGTGCCAGCAGCTTAGTAGCGGGGCGATCGACAGATACGCAGTATTTT.

The V gene is TRBV28, the J gene TRBJ2-3; unclear D gene. This CDR3 region has 13 residues. Germline V gives CDR1 MDHEN, CDR2 SYDVKM. Between the trimmed V and J ends, which lost 7 bases and 2 bases, there was a span of 10 bases. The CDR3 DNA follows: TGTGCCAGCAATCGGAACCCCACAGATACGCAGTATTTT. Encoded protein: CASNRNPTDTQYF. The variable domain in full, with the rest retrieved from reference TRBV28 and TRBJ2-3, is DVKVTQSSRYLVKRTGEKVFLECVQDMDHENMFWYRQDPGLGLRLIYFSYDVKMKEKGDIPEGYSVSREKKERFSLILESASTNQTSMYLCASNRNPTDTQYFGPGTRLTVL.

In regard to this clone: One end of the junction does not line up with germline, which may come from a read error. V is TRBV5-4 and J is TRBJ1-5, with D possibly matching TRBD1 (6 bases). This CDR3 has 15 amino acids. Germline assignment: CDR1 SGHNT and CDR2 YYREEE (reference sequence). The CDR3 is CARSLTGGRNQPQHF. CDR3 sequence (DNA): TGTGCCAGAAGCTTAACGGGGGGCCGGAATCAGCCCCAGCATTTT.